The rows below give T cell receptor beta chains drawn from one sample of a study of cytomegalovirus exposure and HLA in healthy donors. Produced via immunoSEQ multiplex PCR; TCRdb's table is partial and in-frame only. The sample includes some 270,000 clones, over 70% seen only once; the top ten take about 0.29%. The source material was PBMCs. These receptors came from a girl aged 2-9 years in good health and CMV-seronegative. CDR3s include the opening cysteine and the closing phenylalanine or tryptophan. Fields, in order: D gene, clone size, V gene, J gene, CDR3 DNA, CDR3 protein. The D gene is left open where the match is weak. Not all rows give a size; the values are once, few, many and, for expanded clones, a class.

NA	once	TRBV2	TRBJ2-7	TGTGCCAGCAGTTACGGCTACGAGCAGTACTTC	CASSYGYEQYF
TRBD1	once	TRBV2	TRBJ2-3	TGTGCCAGCAGTTTGACCACAGGGGGCACAGATACGCAGTATTTT	CASSLTTGGTDTQYF
TRBD1	NA	TRBV11-2	TRBJ1-1	TGTGCCAGCAGCTTTGGGGACAGCCTTGAAGCTTTCTTT	CASSFGDSLEAFF
NA	NA	TRBV27	TRBJ2-7	TGTGCCAGCAGTCCACACGACTTACAGGGTTATTACGAGCAGTACTTC	CASSPHDLQGYYEQYF
NA	few	TRBV19	TRBJ2-2	TGTGCCAGTAGTCCCCGGGGCACCGGGGAGCTGTTTTTT	CASSPRGTGELFF
NA	NA	TRBV7-9	TRBJ1-2	TGTGCCAGCAGCTCGGGGGGATTTGAGGACAACACCTTC	CASSSGGFEDNTF
TRBD2	NA	TRBV19	TRBJ2-7	TGTGCCAGTAGTACCCTTACTAGCGGGCATTCGTACGAGCAGTACTTC	CASSTLTSGHSYEQYF
NA	NA	TRBV27	TRBJ2-2	TGTGCCAGCAGTTTTAAGGGAGGCGGAACCGGGGAGCTGTTTTTT	CASSFKGGGTGELFF
NA	NA	TRBV5-1	TRBJ2-1	TGCGCCAGCAGCCTCCCAACAGGTGACAATGAGCAGTTCTTC	CASSLPTGDNEQFF
NA	NA	TRBV5-5	TRBJ1-6	TGTGCCAGCAGACCGGGGTGGGGGGGGCGCGGTTCACCCCTCCACTTT	CASRPGWGGRGSPLHF